This TCR beta chain was sequenced during a study of cytomegalovirus exposure and HLA in healthy donors. Study outcomes and limitations: An analysis that came later showed most CMV-associated TCR beta chains appearing HLA-restricted. It was approximately 150 TCR beta chains that were listed as cytomegalovirus-associated. V segments that were indistinguishable, TRBV6-2 and TRBV6-3 among them, were omitted from analysis.

The V gene's germline CDR1 is MDHEN and CDR2 SYDVKM. The CDR3 is 13 residues long. The V gene lost 8 bases and the J gene lost 7 bases, with 15 bases spanning the gap. In regard to this clone: What it binds is unknown.

13 Jbeta primers and 60 Vbeta primers were used for the PCR. Using immunoSEQ multiplex PCR, the repertoire was profiled, and TCRdb retains in-frame clones only, with some absent. The sample lists some 150,000 clones, over 75% seen once, with 5.7% in the top ten. Donors were nominally healthy when sampled, though unrecorded immune exposures were likely. Material for sequencing was PBMCs. This clonotype was sampled from a young man in good health and CMV-seropositive. This rearrangement joins TRBV28 to TRBJ1-3, with a possible D match to TRBD1 (6 bases). CDR3 nucleotide sequence: TGTGCCAGCGTGGGGGGGCGGGGTAACACCATATATTTT. It encodes CASVGGRGNTIYF. Full variable domain (remainder filled in from reference TRBV28 and TRBJ1-3): DVKVTQSSRYLVKRTGEKVFLECVQDMDHENMFWYRQDPGLGLRLIYFSYDVKMKEKGDIPEGYSVSREKKERFSLILESASTNQTSMYLCASVGGRGNTIYFGEGSWLTVV.